Shown below are 10 T cell receptor beta chains from a single sample sequenced in a study of human T cells and chemical hapten exposure (dated by TCRdb to the early 2020s). Libraries were constructed by RACE. Sequencing took place on a NextSeq 500. Using fastp trimming at Q25 and MiXCR clonotype assembly, TCRdb reanalyzed the public sequencing data and kept in-frame beta chains. Every CDR3 protein is listed once, alongside the most common genes and DNA of its rows. In this sample the table shows almost 40,000 distinct CDR3 sequences, 7.5% to 8% of which occur a single time. Of the sample, about 1.2% falls within the top ten clones. What the time point label conveys for this sample: pre-sensitization, week 0. The sample's treatment or condition label is to be understood as: therapeutic diphenylcyclopropenone sensitization with weekly scalp DPC. Material: whole blood, obtained in connection with sensitization to the hapten diphenylcyclopropenone (DPC). The receptors here all came from a woman between 50 and 59 years old with alopecia areata. Some clones in this sample may be carry-over from other donors' samples.

The rearrangement uses TRBV5-1 and TRBJ1-5; D is possibly TRBD1 (5 bases). The V end lost 0 bases, the J end lost 4 bases, and 14 bases lay between the germline ends. The CDR3 runs to 16 residues. Per the germline V gene, CDR1 is SGHRS and CDR2 is YFSETQ. CDR3 residues: CASSLGDVGRNQPQHF. For the CDR3, the DNA is TGCGCCAGCAGCTTGGGGGACGTGGGAAGGAATCAGCCCCAGCATTTT. The full variable domain, in which reference TRBV5-1 and TRBJ1-5 provide the parts outside the CDR3, is KAGVTQTPRYLIKTRGQQVTLSCSPISGHRSVSWYQQTPGQGLQFLFEYFSETQRNKGNFPGRFSGRQFSNSRSEMNVSTLELGDSALYLCASSLGDVGRNQPQHFGDGTRLSIL.

This clonotype was observed many times. The chain links TRBV2 to TRBJ1-6; 7 bases align to TRBD1. Germline CDR1 reads SNHLY; CDR2 reads FYNNEI. The CDR3 spans 15 residues. The trim removed 4 bases at V and 6 bases at J, leaving 6 bases unmatched. CDR3 region: CASSVGGTANSPLHF. CDR3 DNA: TGTGCCAGCAGTGTTGGAGGGACAGCTAATTCACCCCTCCACTTT.

This clonotype was found many times. The genes are TRBV28 and TRBJ1-1; D is unclear. This CDR3 is 13 amino acids long. Trimming pared 7 bases from V and 6 bases from J, leaving 15 bases between. Germline CDR1 reads MDHEN; CDR2 reads SYDVKM. The CDR3 region has the DNA TGTGCCAGCATTTCCAAATTCAGGCCTGAAGCTTTCTTT. As protein: CASISKFRPEAFF.

This clonotype was seen repeatedly, ten times or more. This chain joins TRBV12-5 and TRBJ2-5, with D possibly being TRBD1 (6 bases). Germline assignment: CDR1 LGHNT and CDR2 FRNRAP. With 5 bases removed from V and 5 bases from J, the gap between germline ends came to 12 bases. The CDR3 covers 13 residues. Written as DNA, the CDR3 is TGTGCTAGTGGTACAGGGAATTCTGAGACCCAGTACTTC. Translating gives CASGTGNSETQYF. The full variable domain, its missing parts supplied by reference TRBV12-5 and TRBJ2-5, is DARVTQTPRHKVTEMGQEVTMRCQPILGHNTVFWYRQTMMQGLELLAYFRNRAPLDDSGMPKDRFSAEMPDATLATLKIQPSEPRDSAVYFCASGTGNSETQYFGPGTRLLVL.

This clonotype was seen repeatedly, ten times or more. The chain combines TRBV7-9 with TRBJ2-7, with D hard to call. The V and J ends lost 1 base and 4 bases respectively, with 5 bases between them. Looked up from germline, CDR1 is SEHNR and CDR2 is FQNEAQ (reference sequence). The CDR3 runs to 12 residues. CDR3 coding DNA: TGTGCCAGCAGCTTAGAATGGTACGAGCAGTACTTC. It translates to CASSLEWYEQYF.

This clonotype was seen many times. V usage is TRBV12-3 or TRBV12-4 and J usage is TRBJ2-1; 9 bases match TRBD2. V dropped 6 bases and J dropped 3; count of bases not matched to a gene: 9. CDR3 length: 16 residues. The CDR3 DNA reads as TGTGCCAGCAGGGGGGGTAGCGGGAGAAACTACAATGAGCAGTTCTTC. Its protein product is CASRGGSGRNYNEQFF.

This clonotype was detected many times. V is TRBV11-1 and J is TRBJ2-6; tentatively, D is TRBD2 (5 bases). Germline-derived CDR1 and CDR2 are SGHAT and FQDESV (reference sequence). The CDR3 length is 15 residues. Trimming removed 3 bases at V and 2 bases at J, with 8 bases between. CDR3 region: CASSFGVAGANVLTF. CDR3 bases: TGTGCCAGCAGCTTCGGGGTGGCTGGGGCCAACGTCCTGACTTTC.

The gene calls are TRBV3-1 and TRBJ2-5; 7 bases agree with TRBD2. V trimming: 0 bases; J trimming: 6 bases; junction bases outside the gene matches: 4. This CDR3 comprises 14 residues. CDR1 is LGHDT and CDR2 is YNNKEL in the germline V gene (reference sequence). This CDR3 is CASSQDGGGQTQYF. As DNA, the CDR3 is TGTGCCAGCAGCCAAGATGGCGGGGGACAGACCCAGTACTTC.

The gene calls are TRBV20-1 and TRBJ1-5, with D uncertain. The CDR3 extends over 15 amino acids. The V end was cut by 0 bases, the J end by 3 bases, with 12 bases between. Looked up from germline, CDR1 is DFQATT and CDR2 is SNEGSKA (reference sequence). The CDR3 region has the DNA TGCAGTGCTAGAGATAGCGTACAGTTCAATCAGCCCCAGCATTTT. It yields the protein CSARDSVQFNQPQHF.

This chain joins TRBV9 and TRBJ2-7; unclear D gene. Germline-derived CDR1 and CDR2 are SGDLS and YYNGEE. The CDR3 consists of 14 residues. V was pared by 0 bases and J by 0 bases, with 7 bases between. This CDR3 is CASSVGKVSYEQYF. The CDR3 DNA is TGTGCCAGCAGCGTAGGAAAAGTCTCCTACGAGCAGTACTTC.